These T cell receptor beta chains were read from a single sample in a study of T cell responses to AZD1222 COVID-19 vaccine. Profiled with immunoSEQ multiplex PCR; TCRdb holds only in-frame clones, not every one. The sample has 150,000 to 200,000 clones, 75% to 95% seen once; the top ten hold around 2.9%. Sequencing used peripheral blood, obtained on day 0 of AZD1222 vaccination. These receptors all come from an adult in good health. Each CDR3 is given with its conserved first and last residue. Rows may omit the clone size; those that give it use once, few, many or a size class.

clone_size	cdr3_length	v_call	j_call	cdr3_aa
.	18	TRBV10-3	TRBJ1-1	CAISEREAIQPEATEAFF
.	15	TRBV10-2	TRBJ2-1	CASRPPGQTYNEQFF
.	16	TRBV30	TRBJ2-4	CAWSAGAGRTKNIQYF
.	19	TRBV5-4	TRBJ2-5	CASSLLGAASGGISETQYF
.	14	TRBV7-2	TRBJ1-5	CASSFKGGELTQHF
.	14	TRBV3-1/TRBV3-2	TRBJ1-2	CASSLEDRGRGYTF
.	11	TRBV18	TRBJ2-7	CASSPGLEQYF
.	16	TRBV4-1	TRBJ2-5	CASSQWDSGWGETQYF
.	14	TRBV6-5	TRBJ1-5	CASSSRHSNQPQHF
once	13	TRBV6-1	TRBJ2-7	CASSETTALKQYF
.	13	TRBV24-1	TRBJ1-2	CATPPRGVYGYTF
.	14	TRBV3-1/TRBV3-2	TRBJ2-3	CASSQDMRWDTQYF
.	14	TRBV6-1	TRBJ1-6	CASSETTGGSPLHF
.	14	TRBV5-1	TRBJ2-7	CASRTAGSSYEQYF
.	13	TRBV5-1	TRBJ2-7	CASSLQGSYEQYF
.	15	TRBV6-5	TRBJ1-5	CASRVDRSSNQPQHF
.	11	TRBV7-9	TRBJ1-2	CASGQGYGYTF
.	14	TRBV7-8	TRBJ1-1	CASSKDRGYTEAFF
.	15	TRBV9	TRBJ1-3	CASSVEQGAGNTIYF
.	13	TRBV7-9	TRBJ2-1	CASSLIGYNEQFF
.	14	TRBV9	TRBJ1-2	CASSAQIGGRGYTF
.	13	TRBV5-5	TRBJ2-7	CASSRDRLGEQYF
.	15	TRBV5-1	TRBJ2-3	CASSAERGASDTQYF
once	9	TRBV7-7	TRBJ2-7	CASSVQGNF
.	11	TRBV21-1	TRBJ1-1	CARLSGTSAFF
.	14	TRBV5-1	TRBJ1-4	CASSWQGHNEKLFF
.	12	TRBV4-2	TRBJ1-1	CASSPENTEAFF
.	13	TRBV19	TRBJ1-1	CASASNPRAEAFF
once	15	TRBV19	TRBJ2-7	CASSSLQGAVYEQYF
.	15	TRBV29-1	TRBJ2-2	CSARTGATNTGELFF
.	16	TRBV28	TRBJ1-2	CASSSKTGGKNYGYTF
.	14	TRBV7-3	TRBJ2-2	CASRGTGPTGELFF
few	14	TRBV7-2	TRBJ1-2	CASSTQGVGGGYTF
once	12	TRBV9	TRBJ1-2	CASSPPKDGYTF
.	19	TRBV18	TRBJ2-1	CASSPRGGRGGVIYNEQFF
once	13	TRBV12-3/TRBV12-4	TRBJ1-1	CASSSGPGTEAFF
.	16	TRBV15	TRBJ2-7	CATSSGRVQSSYEQYF
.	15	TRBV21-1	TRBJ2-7	CASSNKQTGGYEQYF
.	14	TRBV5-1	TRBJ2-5	CASSLGDRKETQYF
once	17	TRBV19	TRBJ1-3	CASSIVNEGPAGNTIYF
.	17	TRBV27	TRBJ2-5	CASRRASPGVGQETQYF
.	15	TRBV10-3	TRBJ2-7	CAISPRQGENYEQYF
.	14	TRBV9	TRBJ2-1	CASSANRGHNEQFF
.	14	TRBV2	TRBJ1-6	CASSEDRNNSPLHF
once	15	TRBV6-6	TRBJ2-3	CASSKAGTATDTQYF
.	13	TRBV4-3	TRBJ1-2	CASSRTGLYGYTF
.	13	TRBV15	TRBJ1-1	CATSSMIDTEAFF
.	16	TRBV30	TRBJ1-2	CAWSGGQGRTSMSYTF
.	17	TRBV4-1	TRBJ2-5	CASSQAYLAEFQETQYF
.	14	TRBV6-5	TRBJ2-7	CASNQPGRHYEQYF
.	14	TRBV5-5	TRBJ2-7	CASSFTGLSYEQYF
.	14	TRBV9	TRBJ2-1	CASSVNGGHNEQFF
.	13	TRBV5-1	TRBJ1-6	CASSTGDNSPLHF
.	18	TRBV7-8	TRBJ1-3	CASSLRARDIPAGNTIYF
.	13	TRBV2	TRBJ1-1	CASRIEVNTEAFF
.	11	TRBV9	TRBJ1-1	CASSGDNEAFF
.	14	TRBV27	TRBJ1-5	CASRKQGVGQPQHF
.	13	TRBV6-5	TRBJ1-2	CASSRAWEPTSTF